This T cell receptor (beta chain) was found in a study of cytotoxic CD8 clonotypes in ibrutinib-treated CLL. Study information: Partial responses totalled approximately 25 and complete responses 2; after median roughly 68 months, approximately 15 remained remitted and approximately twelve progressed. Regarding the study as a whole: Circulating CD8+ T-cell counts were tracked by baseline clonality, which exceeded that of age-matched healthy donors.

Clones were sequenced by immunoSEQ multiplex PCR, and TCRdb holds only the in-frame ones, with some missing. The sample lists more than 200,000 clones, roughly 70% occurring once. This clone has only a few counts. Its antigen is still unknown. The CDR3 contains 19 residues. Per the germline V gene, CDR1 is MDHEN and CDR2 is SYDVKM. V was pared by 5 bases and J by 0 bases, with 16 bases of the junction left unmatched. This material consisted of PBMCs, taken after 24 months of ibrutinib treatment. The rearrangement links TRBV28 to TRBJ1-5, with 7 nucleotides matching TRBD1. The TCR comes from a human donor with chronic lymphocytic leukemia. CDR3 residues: CASSPLEGQLSNSNQPQHF. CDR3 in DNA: TGTGCCAGCAGTCCTCTCGAGGGACAGCTTTCGAATAGCAATCAGCCCCAGCATTTT.